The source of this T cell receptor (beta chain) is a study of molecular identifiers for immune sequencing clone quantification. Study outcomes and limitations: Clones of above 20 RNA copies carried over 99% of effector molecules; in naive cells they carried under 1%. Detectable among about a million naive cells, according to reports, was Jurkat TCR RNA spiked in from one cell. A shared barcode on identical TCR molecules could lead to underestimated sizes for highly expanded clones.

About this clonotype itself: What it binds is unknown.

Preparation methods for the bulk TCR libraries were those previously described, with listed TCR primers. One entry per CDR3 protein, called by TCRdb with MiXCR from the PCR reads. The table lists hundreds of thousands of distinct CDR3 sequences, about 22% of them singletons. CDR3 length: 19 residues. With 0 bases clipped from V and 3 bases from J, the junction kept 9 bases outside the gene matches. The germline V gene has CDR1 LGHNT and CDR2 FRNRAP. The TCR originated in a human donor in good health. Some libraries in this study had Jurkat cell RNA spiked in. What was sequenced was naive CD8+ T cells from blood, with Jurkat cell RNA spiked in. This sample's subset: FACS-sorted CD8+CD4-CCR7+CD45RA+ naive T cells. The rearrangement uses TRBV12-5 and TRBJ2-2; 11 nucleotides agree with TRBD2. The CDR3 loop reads CASGLVNSGRASDTGELFF. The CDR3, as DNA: TGTGCTAGTGGTTTGGTTAATAGCGGGAGGGCCAGTGACACCGGGGAGCTGTTTTTT.